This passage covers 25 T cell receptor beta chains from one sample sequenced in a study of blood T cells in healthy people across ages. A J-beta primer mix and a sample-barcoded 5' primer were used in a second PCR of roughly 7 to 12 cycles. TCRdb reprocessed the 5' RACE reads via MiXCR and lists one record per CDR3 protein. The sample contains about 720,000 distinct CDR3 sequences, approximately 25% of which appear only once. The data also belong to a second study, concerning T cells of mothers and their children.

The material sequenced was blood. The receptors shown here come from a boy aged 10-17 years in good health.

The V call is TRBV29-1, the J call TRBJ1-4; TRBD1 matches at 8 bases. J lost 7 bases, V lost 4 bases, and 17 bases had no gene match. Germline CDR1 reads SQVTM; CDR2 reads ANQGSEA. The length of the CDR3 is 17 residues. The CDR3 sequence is CSVVGPWQGAVGEKLFF. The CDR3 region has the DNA TGCAGCGTTGTGGGCCCGTGGCAGGGGGCCGTCGGTGAAAAACTGTTTTTT.

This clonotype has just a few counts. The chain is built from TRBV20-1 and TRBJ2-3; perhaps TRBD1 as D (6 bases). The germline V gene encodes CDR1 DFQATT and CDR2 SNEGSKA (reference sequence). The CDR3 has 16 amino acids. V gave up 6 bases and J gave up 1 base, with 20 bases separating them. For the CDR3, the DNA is TGCAGTGCCTCCACTCCACAGGGTCCTGGCACAGATACGCAGTATTTT. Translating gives CSASTPQGPGTDTQYF.

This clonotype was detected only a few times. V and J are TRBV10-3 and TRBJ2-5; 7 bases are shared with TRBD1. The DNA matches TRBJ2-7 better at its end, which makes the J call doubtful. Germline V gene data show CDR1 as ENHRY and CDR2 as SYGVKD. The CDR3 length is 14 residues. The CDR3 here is CAISVGDRDYEQYF. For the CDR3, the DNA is TGTGCCATCAGTGTGGGAGACAGGGATTACGAGCAGTACTTC.

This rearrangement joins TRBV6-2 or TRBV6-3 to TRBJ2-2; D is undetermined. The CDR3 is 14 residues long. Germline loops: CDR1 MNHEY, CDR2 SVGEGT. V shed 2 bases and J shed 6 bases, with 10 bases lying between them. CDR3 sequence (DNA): TGTGCCAGCAGTTACCCATGGACGTCCGGGGAGCTGTTTTTT. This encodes CASSYPWTSGELFF.

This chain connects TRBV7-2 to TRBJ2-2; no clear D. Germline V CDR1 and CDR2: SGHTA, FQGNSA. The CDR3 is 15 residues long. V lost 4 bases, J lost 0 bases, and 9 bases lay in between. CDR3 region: CASSSAGSNTGELFF. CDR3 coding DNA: TGTGCCAGCAGCTCCGCAGGTTCGAACACCGGGGAGCTGTTTTTT.

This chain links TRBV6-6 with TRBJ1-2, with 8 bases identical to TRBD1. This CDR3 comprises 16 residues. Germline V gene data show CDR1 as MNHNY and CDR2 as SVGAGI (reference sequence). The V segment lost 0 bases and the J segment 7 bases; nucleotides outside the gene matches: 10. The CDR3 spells CASSYSTDRVVPGYTF. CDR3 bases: TGTGCCAGCAGTTACTCTACGGACAGGGTTGTTCCTGGCTACACCTTC.

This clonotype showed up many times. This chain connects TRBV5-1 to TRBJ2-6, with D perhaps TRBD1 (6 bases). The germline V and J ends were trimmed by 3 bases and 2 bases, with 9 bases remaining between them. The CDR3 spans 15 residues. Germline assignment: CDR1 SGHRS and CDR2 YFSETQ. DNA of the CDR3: TGCGCCAGCAGCTACAACAGGGCTGGGGCCAACGTCCTGACTTTC. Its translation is CASSYNRAGANVLTF.

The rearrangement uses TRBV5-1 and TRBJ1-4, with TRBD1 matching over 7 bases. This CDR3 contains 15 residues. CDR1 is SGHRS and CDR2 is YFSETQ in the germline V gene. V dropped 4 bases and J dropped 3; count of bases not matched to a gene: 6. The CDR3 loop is CASSLEGGPNEKLFF. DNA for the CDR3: TGCGCCAGCAGCCTCGAAGGGGGCCCTAATGAAAAACTGTTTTTT.

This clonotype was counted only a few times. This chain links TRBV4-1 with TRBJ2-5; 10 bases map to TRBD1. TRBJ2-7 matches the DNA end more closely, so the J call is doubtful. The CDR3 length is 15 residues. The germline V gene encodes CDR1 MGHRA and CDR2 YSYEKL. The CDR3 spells CASSRGTGESYEQYF. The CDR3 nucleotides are TGCGCCAGCAGCCGCGGGACAGGGGAATCCTACGAGCAGTACTTC.

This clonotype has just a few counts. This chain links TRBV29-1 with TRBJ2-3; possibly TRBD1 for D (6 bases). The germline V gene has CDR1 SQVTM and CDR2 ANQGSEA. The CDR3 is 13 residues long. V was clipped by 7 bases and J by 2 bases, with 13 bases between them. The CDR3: CSGETGLTDTQYF. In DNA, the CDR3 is TGCAGCGGAGAGACAGGCCTCACAGATACGCAGTATTTT.

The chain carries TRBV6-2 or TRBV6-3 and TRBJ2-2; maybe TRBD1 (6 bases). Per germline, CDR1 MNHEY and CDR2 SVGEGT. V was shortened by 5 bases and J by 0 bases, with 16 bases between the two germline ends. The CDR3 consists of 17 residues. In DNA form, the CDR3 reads TGTGCCAGCAGTCCCTGGTCGGGACACCCGAACACCGGGGAGCTGTTTTTT. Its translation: CASSPWSGHPNTGELFF.

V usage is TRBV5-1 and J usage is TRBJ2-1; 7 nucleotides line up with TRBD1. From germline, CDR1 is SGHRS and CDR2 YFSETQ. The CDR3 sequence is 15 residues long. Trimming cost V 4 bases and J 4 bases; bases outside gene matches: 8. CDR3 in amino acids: CASSSRTGEYNEQFF. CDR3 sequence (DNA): TGCGCCAGCAGCAGCCGGACAGGAGAATACAATGAGCAGTTCTTC.

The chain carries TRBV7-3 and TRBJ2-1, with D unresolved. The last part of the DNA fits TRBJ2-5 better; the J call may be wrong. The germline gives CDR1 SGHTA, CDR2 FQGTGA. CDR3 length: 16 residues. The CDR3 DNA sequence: TGTGCCAGCAGCTTAATTGGGGAAGGGCTGGCGGAGACCCAGTACTTC. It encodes CASSLIGEGLAETQYF.

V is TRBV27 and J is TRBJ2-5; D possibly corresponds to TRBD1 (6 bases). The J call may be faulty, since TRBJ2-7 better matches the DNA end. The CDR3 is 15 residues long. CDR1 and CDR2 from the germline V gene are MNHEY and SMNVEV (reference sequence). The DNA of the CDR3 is TGTGCCAGCGCAGACGGCGGCACAGGGTTCTACGAGCAGTACTTC. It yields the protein CASADGGTGFYEQYF.

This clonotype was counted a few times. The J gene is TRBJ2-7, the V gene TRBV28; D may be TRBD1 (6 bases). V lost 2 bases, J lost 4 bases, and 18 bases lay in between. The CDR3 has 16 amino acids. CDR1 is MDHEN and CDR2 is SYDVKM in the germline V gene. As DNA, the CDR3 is TGTGCCAGCAGTTTACGACTGCTTACGGGACAATACGAGCAGTACTTC. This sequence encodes CASSLRLLTGQYEQYF. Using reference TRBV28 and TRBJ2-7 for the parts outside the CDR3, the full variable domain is DVKVTQSSRYLVKRTGEKVFLECVQDMDHENMFWYRQDPGLGLRLIYFSYDVKMKEKGDIPEGYSVSREKKERFSLILESASTNQTSMYLCASSLRLLTGQYEQYFGPGTRLTVT.

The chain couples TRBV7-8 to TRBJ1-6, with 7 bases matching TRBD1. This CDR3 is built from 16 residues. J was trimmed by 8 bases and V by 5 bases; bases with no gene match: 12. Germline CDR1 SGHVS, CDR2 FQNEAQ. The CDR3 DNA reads TGTGCCAGCAGCCCTTCGGGAACAGGGGTAGATTCACCCCTCCACTTT. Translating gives CASSPSGTGVDSPLHF.

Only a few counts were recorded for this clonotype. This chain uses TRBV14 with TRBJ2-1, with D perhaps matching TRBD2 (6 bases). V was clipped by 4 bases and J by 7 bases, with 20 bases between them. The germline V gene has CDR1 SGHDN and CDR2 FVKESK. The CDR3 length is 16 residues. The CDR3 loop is CASSRAPGSKRNEQFF. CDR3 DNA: TGTGCCAGCAGCCGTGCACCCGGGAGCAAAAGGAATGAGCAGTTCTTC.

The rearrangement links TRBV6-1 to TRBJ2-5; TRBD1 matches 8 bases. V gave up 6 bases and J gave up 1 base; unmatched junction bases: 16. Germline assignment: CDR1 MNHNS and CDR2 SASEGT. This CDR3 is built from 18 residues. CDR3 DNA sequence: TGTGCCAGCAGACTGGGGGGAGGCAGACAGGGGCTCCAAGAGACCCAGTACTTC. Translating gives CASRLGGGRQGLQETQYF.

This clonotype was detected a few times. CDR3 sequence reads: CAISEAAPYEQYF. The DNA for the CDR3 is TGTGCCATCAGTGAGGCTGCTCCCTACGAGCAGTACTTC. The chain recombines TRBV10-3 with TRBJ2-7; unclear D gene. The CDR3 has 13 amino acids. The germline V gene has CDR1 ENHRY and CDR2 SYGVKD. V lost 2 bases, J lost 2 bases, and 7 bases lay in between.

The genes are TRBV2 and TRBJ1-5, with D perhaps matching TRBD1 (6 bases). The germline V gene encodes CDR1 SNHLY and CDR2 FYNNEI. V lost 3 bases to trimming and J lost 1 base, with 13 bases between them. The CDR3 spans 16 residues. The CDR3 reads CASSEYRTASNQPQHF. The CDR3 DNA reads TGTGCCAGCAGTGAGTACCGGACAGCCAGCAATCAGCCCCAGCATTTT. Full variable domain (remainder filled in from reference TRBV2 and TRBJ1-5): EPEVTQTPSHQVTQMGQEVILRCVPISNHLYFYWYRQILGQKVEFLVSFYNNEISEKSEIFDDQFSVERPDGSNFTLKIRSTKLEDSAMYFCASSEYRTASNQPQHFGDGTRLSIL.

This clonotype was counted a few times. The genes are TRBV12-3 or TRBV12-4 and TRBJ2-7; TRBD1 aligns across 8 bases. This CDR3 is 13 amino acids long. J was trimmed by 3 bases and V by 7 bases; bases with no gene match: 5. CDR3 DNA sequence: TGTGCCAGCACTAAGACAGGGGACTACGAGCAGTACTTC. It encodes CASTKTGDYEQYF.

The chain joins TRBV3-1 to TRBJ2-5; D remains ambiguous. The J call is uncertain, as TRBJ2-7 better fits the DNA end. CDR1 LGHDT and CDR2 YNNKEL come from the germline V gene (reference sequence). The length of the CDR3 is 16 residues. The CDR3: CASSQITVKTSYEQYF. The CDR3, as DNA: TGTGCCAGCAGCCAGATAACAGTGAAAACATCCTACGAGCAGTACTTC.

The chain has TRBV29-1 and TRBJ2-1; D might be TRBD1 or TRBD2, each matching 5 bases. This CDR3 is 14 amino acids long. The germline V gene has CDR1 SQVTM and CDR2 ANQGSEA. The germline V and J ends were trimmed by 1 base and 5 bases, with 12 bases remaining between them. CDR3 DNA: TGCAGCGTTGAAGGGCAGGGAGTCGACAATGAGCAGTTCTTC. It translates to CSVEGQGVDNEQFF.

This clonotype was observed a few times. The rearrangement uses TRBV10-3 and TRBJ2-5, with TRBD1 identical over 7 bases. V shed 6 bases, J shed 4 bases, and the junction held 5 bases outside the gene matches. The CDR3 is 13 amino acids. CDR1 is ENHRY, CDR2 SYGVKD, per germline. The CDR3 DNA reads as TGTGCCATCAGAGGACAGGCGGGAGAGACCCAGTACTTC. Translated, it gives CAIRGQAGETQYF.

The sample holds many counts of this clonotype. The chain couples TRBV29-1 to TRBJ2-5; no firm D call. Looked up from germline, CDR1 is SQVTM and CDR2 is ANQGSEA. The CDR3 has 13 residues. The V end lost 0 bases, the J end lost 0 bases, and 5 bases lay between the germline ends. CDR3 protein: CSVEDPYQETQYF. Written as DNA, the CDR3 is TGCAGCGTTGAAGATCCATACCAAGAGACCCAGTACTTC.